The T cell receptor (beta chain) described here comes from a study of blood T cell repertoires in COVID-19. In the study overall: Samples came from the United States, Italy and Spain, spanning acute and convalescent COVID-19. T cells, B-cell-depleted T cells, or PBMCs supplied cDNA or gDNA.

Original data processing: Amplified reference gene primers provided the basis for estimating nucleated cell counts. TCRdb's copy holds only in-frame clones and misses some; the assay was immunoSEQ multiplex PCR. That table furnishes V, J and clone size, whereas the DNA furnished D and trimming. The sample includes about 400,000 clones, about 89% of them seen just once. Trimming took 6 bases from V and 0 from J; bases not matched to a gene: 4. Germline V gives CDR1 MNHEY, CDR2 SVGAGI. This CDR3 is built from 14 residues. This rearrangement joins TRBV6-5 to TRBJ1-2, with TRBD1 matching over 7 bases. The clonotype originates from a man aged 40-49 years with acute or convalescent COVID-19. The sequenced material came from peripheral blood. Written as DNA, the CDR3 is TGTGCCAGCAGCCGGGACAGAACTAACTATGGCTACACCTTC. Its protein product is CASSRDRTNYGYTF.